A single T cell receptor beta chain is shown here with its context. The data derive from a study of blood T cell repertoires in COVID-19. Per germline, CDR1 SGHTA and CDR2 FQGNSA. The V and J ends lost 1 base and 2 bases respectively, with 6 bases between them. The CDR3 contains 14 residues. Here immunoSEQ multiplex PCR was the method, and the copy in TCRdb shows in-frame clones only, minus some. The sample consists of 150,000 to 200,000 clones, 70% to 85% of them appearing once. Cohort 3 donors were reported recovered after two negative PCRs, clearance, or symptom resolution. This TCR was sampled from a man aged 45 to 65 who had recovered from COVID-19. Sequences were obtained from PBMCs or T cells enriched from blood (not recorded which). The chain combines TRBV7-2 with TRBJ2-1; D not certain. The CDR3 loop is CASSLGLAYNEQFF. The DNA for the CDR3 is TGTGCCAGCAGCTTAGGCCTAGCCTACAATGAGCAGTTCTTC. Complete variable domain (other parts from reference TRBV7-2 and TRBJ2-1): GAGVSQSPSNKVTEKGKDVELRCDPISGHTALYWYRQSLGQGLEFLIYFQGNSAPDKSGLPSDRFSAERTGGSVSTLTIQRTQQEDSAVYLCASSLGLAYNEQFFGPGTRLTVL.